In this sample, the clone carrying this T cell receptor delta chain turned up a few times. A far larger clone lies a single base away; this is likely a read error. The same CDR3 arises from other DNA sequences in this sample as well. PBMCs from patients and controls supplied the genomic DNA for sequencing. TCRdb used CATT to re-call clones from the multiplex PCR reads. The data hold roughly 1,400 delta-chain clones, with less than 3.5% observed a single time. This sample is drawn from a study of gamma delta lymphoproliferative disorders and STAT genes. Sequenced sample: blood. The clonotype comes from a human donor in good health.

The CDR3 is CACEPWGIPDKLIF. DNA for the CDR3: TGTGCCTGCGAACCTTGGGGGATTCCCGATAAACTCATCTTT. The chain uses TRDV2 and TRDJ1; 8 nucleotides align to TRDD3. Germline values: CDR1 GEAIGNYY, CDR2 EKD. The CDR3 has 14 residues. The trim removed 7 bases at V and 3 bases at J, leaving 9 bases unmatched.